A single sample is the source of the 22 T cell receptor beta chains below, sequenced in a study of early T cells in non-severe SARS-CoV-2 infection. TCRdb analysed the 5' RACE reads with MiXCR anew, one entry per CDR3 protein. The data contain around 60,000 distinct CDR3 sequences, about an eighth of them seen just once; the ten biggest clones take up roughly 4%. What was sequenced was whole blood. All receptors come from an adult who was a healthcare worker with PCR-confirmed SARS-CoV-2 infection or an uninfected control (not recorded which).

This clonotype was seen many times. The gene calls are TRBV5-1 and TRBJ2-5; maybe TRBD1 (6 bases). This CDR3 comprises 16 residues. Per the germline V gene, CDR1 is SGHRS and CDR2 is YFSETQ. V was pared by 2 bases and J by 1 base, with 15 bases between. CDR3 in DNA: TGCGCCAGCAGCTTAGGCAGAGGGACACGCCAAGAGACCCAGTACTTC. This gives the protein CASSLGRGTRQETQYF.

This clonotype was observed many times. V gene TRBV12-3 or TRBV12-4 combines with J gene TRBJ1-1; D call uncertain. The V and J ends lost 6 bases and 6 bases respectively, with 14 bases between them. The CDR3 consists of 13 residues. CDR3 sequence: CASSLRGKAEAFF. The CDR3 DNA sequence: TGTGCCAGCAGCCTGCGAGGTAAGGCTGAAGCTTTCTTT.

This clonotype showed up many times. V and J are TRBV20-1 and TRBJ1-2; TRBD1 matches 7 bases. Per the germline V gene, CDR1 is DFQATT and CDR2 is SNEGSKA (reference sequence). Losses at the gene ends were 5 bases for V and 8 bases for J; bases not matched to a gene: 14. The CDR3 loop spans 14 amino acids. The CDR3: CSAAPGDRESGYTF. CDR3 in DNA: TGCAGTGCTGCCCCAGGGGACAGAGAGTCCGGCTACACCTTC.

In this sample, this clonotype turned up many times. The J gene is TRBJ2-3, the V gene TRBV27; D is unclear. Trimming took 4 bases from V and 0 from J, leaving 11 bases between them. CDR3 length equals 15 residues. Germline V gene data show CDR1 as MNHEY and CDR2 as SMNVEV (reference sequence). CDR3: CASSSPTFSTDTQYF. The CDR3 DNA sequence: TGTGCCAGCAGTTCACCTACATTCAGCACAGATACGCAGTATTTT.

The V and J genes are TRBV7-8 and TRBJ1-6; 7 nucleotides align to TRBD1. The V gene end was trimmed by 5 bases and the J gene end by 10 bases; junction bases not matched to a gene: 11. The CDR3 has 15 residues. Germline loops: CDR1 SGHVS, CDR2 FQNEAQ. The CDR3 coding sequence is TGTGCCAGCAGCCACGGCGGGCAGGGGGGATCACCCCTCCACTTT. Translation: CASSHGGQGGSPLHF.

This clonotype occurred a few times. The chain links TRBV20-1 to TRBJ2-1; D unresolved. The V gene lost 5 bases and the J gene lost 6 bases, with 14 bases spanning the gap. The length of the CDR3 is 13 residues. Germline V gene data show CDR1 as DFQATT and CDR2 as SNEGSKA (reference sequence). In DNA, the CDR3 is TGCAGTGCTTTCACTTTCCTCAGCAATGAGCAGTTCTTC. It is translated as CSAFTFLSNEQFF.

This clonotype was recorded at least ten times. Compared with germline, one end of the junction differs, possibly owing to a read error. The rearrangement links TRBV7-7 to TRBJ1-1; TRBD1 is a possible D gene (5 bases). The CDR3 sequence is 17 residues long. The germline gives CDR1 SSHAT, CDR2 FNYEAQ (reference sequence). The CDR3 reads CASRNKVGGLENTEAFF. The CDR3 nucleotides are TGTGCTAGCAGAAACAAAGTGGGGGGGTTAGAGAACACTGAAGCTTTCTTT.

This clonotype turned up a few times. The chain combines TRBV19 with TRBJ2-1; 10 nucleotides align to TRBD2. Germline V CDR1 and CDR2: LNHDA, SQIVND (reference sequence). The CDR3 consists of 17 residues. With V trimmed by 7 bases and J by 7 bases, 16 bases remained unmatched. The CDR3 nucleotides are TGTGCCAGTAAATCGGGCACTAGCGGGAAGAGGGTAAATGAGCAGTTCTTC. It is translated as CASKSGTSGKRVNEQFF.

This clonotype has more than one count but fewer than ten. J is TRBJ2-1 and V is TRBV11-2; D remains unclear. CDR1 SGHAT and CDR2 FQNNGV come from the germline V gene. The germline V and J ends were trimmed by 2 bases and 15 bases, with 14 bases remaining between them. The CDR3 sequence is 12 residues long. CDR3 loop: CASSLTRYEWFF. In DNA, the CDR3 is TGTGCCAGCAGCTTAACCAGGTATGAGTGGTTCTTC. The whole variable domain, filled in from reference TRBV11-2 and TRBJ2-1, reads EAGVAQSPRYKIIEKRQSVAFWCNPISGHATLYWYQQILGQGPKLLIQFQNNGVVDDSQLPKDRFSAERLKGVDSTLKIQPAKLEDSAVYLCASSLTRYEWFFGPGTRLTVL.

This clonotype was recorded many times. The chain recombines TRBV20-1 with TRBJ2-6; D remains ambiguous. V was trimmed by 4 bases and J by 0 bases, leaving 7 bases between them. The CDR3 contains 14 residues. From germline, CDR1 is DFQATT and CDR2 SNEGSKA (reference sequence). The CDR3 region has the DNA TGCAGTGCTACCCAGGACTCTGGGGCCAACGTCCTGACTTTC. It encodes CSATQDSGANVLTF.

This clonotype was detected many times. The chain combines TRBV18 with TRBJ2-6, with D unclear. CDR3 length: 16 residues. Trimming left V 3 bases short and J 2 bases short, with 11 bases between. Per the germline V gene, CDR1 is KGHSH and CDR2 is LQKENI. The CDR3 DNA follows: TGTGCCAGCTCACCCCTGGCCGGAACTGGGGCCAACGTCCTGACTTTC. Translation gives CASSPLAGTGANVLTF.

This clonotype was seen a handful of times. The rearrangement links TRBV24-1 to TRBJ2-5; no reliable D call. Germline V gene sequence: CDR1 KGHDR, CDR2 SFDVKD. The CDR3 length is 15 residues. V lost 3 bases and J lost 3, with 13 bases in between. In DNA form, the CDR3 reads TGTGCCACCAGTGATCCCGGGCCCCCGGAAGAGACCCAGTACTTC. Translated: CATSDPGPPEETQYF.

The rearrangement joins TRBV20-1 to TRBJ1-1, with no clear D. Trimming took 6 bases from V and 2 from J, leaving 25 bases between them. CDR1 DFQATT and CDR2 SNEGSKA come from the germline V gene (reference sequence). CDR3 length equals 17 residues. CDR3 protein: CSAGENLGFGTNTEAFF. Written as DNA, the CDR3 is TGCAGTGCCGGAGAGAACCTTGGCTTCGGCACTAACACTGAAGCTTTCTTT.

The V call is TRBV15, the J call TRBJ2-7; no clear D. The CDR3 length is 15 residues. Trimming stripped 0 bases from V and 4 bases from J, with 13 bases between. Germline V gene data show CDR1 as LNHNV and CDR2 as YYDKDF (reference sequence). The CDR3 DNA reads as TGTGCCACCAGCAGAGATCCAAGACCGGAGTACGAGCAGTACTTC. Protein sequence: CATSRDPRPEYEQYF. Variable domain in full (rest from reference TRBV15 and TRBJ2-7): DAMVIQNPRYQVTQFGKPVTLSCSQTLNHNVMYWYQQKSSQAPKLLFHYYDKDFNNEADTPDNFQSRRPNTSFCFLDIRSPGLGDTAMYLCATSRDPRPEYEQYFGPGTRLTVT.

The chain carries TRBV11-2 and TRBJ2-2, with D perhaps given as TRBD1 or TRBD2 (5 bases each). The CDR3 has 20 amino acids. Germline values: CDR1 SGHAT, CDR2 FQNNGV. Deletions cut 2 bases from V and 5 bases from J, with 27 bases between. The CDR3 bases are TGTGCCAGCAGCTTACTCACGGGCCACAGGACCCGCCCGGGGACCGGGGAGCTGTTTTTT. Translating it yields CASSLLTGHRTRPGTGELFF.

This clonotype occurred many times. The genes are TRBV7-9 and TRBJ2-2; 7 nucleotides agree with TRBD2. Germline CDR1 SEHNR, CDR2 FQNEAQ (reference sequence). This CDR3 spans 15 amino acids. V shed 0 bases and J 7 bases; nucleotides not matched to a gene: 5. The CDR3 bases are TGTGCCAGCAGCTTAGCGGGAGGGCCGCACGGGGAGCTGTTTTTT. This gives the protein CASSLAGGPHGELFF.

This clonotype was counted ten times or more. This chain links TRBV7-2 with TRBJ2-2, with TRBD2 matching over 12 bases. V was pared by 4 bases and J by 5 bases, with 2 bases of the junction left unmatched. Per germline, CDR1 SGHTA and CDR2 FQGNSA. The CDR3 contains 15 residues. The CDR3 reads CASSSLAGGTGELFF. CDR3 nucleotide sequence: TGTGCCAGCAGCTCGCTAGCGGGAGGGACCGGGGAGCTGTTTTTT.

The chain uses TRBV9 and TRBJ2-7, with TRBD1 matching 9 bases. Germline CDR1 and CDR2: SGDLS and YYNGEE. The CDR3 length is 15 residues. Trimming took 0 bases from V and 2 from J; bases not matched to a gene: 3. This CDR3 is CASSVAGDRAYEQYF. The DNA for the CDR3 is TGTGCCAGCAGCGTAGCGGGGGACAGGGCCTACGAGCAGTACTTC.

This clonotype was counted between two and nine times. The chain employs TRBV30 and TRBJ1-5, with D maybe TRBD1 (5 bases). CDR3 length: 14 residues. Deletions cut 2 bases from V and 3 bases from J, with 11 bases between. Per the germline V gene, CDR1 is GTSNPN and CDR2 is SVGIG (reference sequence). For the CDR3, the DNA is TGTGCCTGGAGTTCGGGGGTTTCCAATCAGCCCCAGCATTTT. Protein: CAWSSGVSNQPQHF.

There are many counts of this clonotype. The chain uses TRBV3-1 and TRBJ2-7; TRBD2 is a possible D gene (5 bases). Germline assignment: CDR1 LGHDT and CDR2 YNNKEL (reference sequence). The CDR3 contains 14 residues. The V and J ends lost 1 base and 7 bases respectively, with 14 bases between them. CDR3 bases: TGTGCCAGCAGCCAAGGATACGGGATTCTTGAGCAGTACTTC. Residues: CASSQGYGILEQYF.

The chain uses TRBV9 and TRBJ2-7; 9 bases line up with TRBD2. After removal of 1 base from V and 1 base from J, the junction contained 3 bases not matched to a gene. In germline, CDR1 is SGDLS, CDR2 YYNGEE. This CDR3 has 15 residues. The CDR3 DNA is TGTGCCAGCAGCGTAAGCCTAGCGGGATCCTACGAGCAGTACTTC. It encodes CASSVSLAGSYEQYF.

V usage is TRBV12-3 or TRBV12-4 and J usage is TRBJ1-2; a weak D match, TRBD1 (6 bases). V gave up 2 bases and J gave up 8 bases, with 24 bases separating them. The CDR3 covers 17 residues. The CDR3 DNA is TGTGCCAGCAGTTTAAGGTCGTCGTTCCAGGGGCGAAGGGGCTACACCTTC. Translation gives CASSLRSSFQGRRGYTF.